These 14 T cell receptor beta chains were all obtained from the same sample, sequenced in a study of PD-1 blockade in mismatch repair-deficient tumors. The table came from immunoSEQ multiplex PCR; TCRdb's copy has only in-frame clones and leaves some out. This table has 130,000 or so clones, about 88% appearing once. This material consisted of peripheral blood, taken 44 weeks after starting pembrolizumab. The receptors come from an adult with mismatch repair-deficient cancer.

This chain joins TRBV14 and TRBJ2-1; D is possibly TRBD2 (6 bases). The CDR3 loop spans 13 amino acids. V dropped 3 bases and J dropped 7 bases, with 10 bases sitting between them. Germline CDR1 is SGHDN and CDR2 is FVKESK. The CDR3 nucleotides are TGTGCCAGCAGCCACCGGGGGTGGAATGAGCAGTTCTTC. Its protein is CASSHRGWNEQFF. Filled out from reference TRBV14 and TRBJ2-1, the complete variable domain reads EAGVTQFPSHSVIEKGQTVTLRCDPISGHDNLYWYRRVMGKEIKFLLHFVKESKQDESGMPNNRFLAERTGGTYSTLKVQPAELEDSGVYFCASSHRGWNEQFFGPGTRLTVL.

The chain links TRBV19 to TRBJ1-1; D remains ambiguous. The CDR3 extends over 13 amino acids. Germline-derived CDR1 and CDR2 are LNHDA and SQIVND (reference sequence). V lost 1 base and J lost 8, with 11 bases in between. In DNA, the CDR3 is TGTGCCAGTAGTATAGCCGCAGAGAGGGAAGCTTTCTTT. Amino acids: CASSIAAEREAFF.

CDR3 sequence reads: CASSLSSALLSGNTIYF. CDR3 bases: TGTGCCAGCAGTTTAAGCTCAGCCCTGCTCTCTGGAAACACCATATATTTT. The chain joins TRBV28 to TRBJ1-3; no firm D call. The CDR3 totals 17 residues. Trimming pared 2 bases from V and 0 bases from J, leaving 14 bases between. The germline CDR1 and CDR2 sequences are MDHEN and SYDVKM. The variable domain in full, completed from reference TRBV28 and TRBJ1-3, reads DVKVTQSSRYLVKRTGEKVFLECVQDMDHENMFWYRQDPGLGLRLIYFSYDVKMKEKGDIPEGYSVSREKKERFSLILESASTNQTSMYLCASSLSSALLSGNTIYFGEGSWLTVV.

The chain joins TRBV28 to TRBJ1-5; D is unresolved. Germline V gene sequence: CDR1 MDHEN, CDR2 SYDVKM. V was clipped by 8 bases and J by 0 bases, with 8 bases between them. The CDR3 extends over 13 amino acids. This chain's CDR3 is CASEGGSNQPQHF. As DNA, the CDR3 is TGTGCCAGCGAGGGCGGTAGCAATCAGCCCCAGCATTTT.

CDR3: CASNLLGKQTNEKLFF. CDR3 bases: TGTGCCAGCAACCTCCTCGGAAAGCAAACTAATGAAAAACTGTTTTTT. This chain uses TRBV21-1 with TRBJ1-4. TRBV21-1 is a listed pseudogene. The CDR3 loop spans 16 amino acids.

The CDR3 region is CASSRPLAGGPYEQYF. The CDR3 DNA reads TGTGCCAGCAGCCGACCACTAGCGGGAGGGCCCTACGAGCAGTACTTC. This chain uses TRBV7-9 with TRBJ2-7; 13 bases align to TRBD2. Unmatched junction bases numbered 6, after V lost 5 bases and J lost 2 bases. There are 16 residues in the CDR3. Germline V gene sequence: CDR1 SEHNR, CDR2 FQNEAQ (reference sequence).

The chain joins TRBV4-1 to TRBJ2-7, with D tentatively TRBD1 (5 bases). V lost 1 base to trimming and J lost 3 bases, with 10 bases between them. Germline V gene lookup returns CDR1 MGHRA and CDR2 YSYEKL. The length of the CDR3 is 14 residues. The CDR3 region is CASSQGRVNYEQYF. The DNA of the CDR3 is TGCGCCAGCAGCCAAGGCAGGGTGAACTACGAGCAGTACTTC.

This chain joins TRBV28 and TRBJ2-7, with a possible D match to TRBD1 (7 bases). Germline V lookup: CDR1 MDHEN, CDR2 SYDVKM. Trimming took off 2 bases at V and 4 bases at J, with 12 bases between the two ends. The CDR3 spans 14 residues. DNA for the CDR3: TGTGCCAGCAGTTTAACAGGGGAGGTGTACGAGCAGTACTTC. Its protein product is CASSLTGEVYEQYF.

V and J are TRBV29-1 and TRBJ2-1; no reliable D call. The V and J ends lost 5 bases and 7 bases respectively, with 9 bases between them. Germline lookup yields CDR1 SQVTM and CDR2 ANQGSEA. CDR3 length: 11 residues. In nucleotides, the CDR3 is TGCAGCGTTATAAGTCGGAATGAGCAGTTCTTC. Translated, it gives CSVISRNEQFF.

The CDR3 reads CSVDTSGIGYEQFF. The DNA for the CDR3 is TGCAGCGTTGACACTAGCGGGATAGGGTATGAGCAGTTCTTC. This chain uses TRBV29-1 with TRBJ2-1; 10 bases map to TRBD2. V lost 3 bases to trimming and J lost 8 bases; unmatched junction nucleotides: 7. The CDR3 length is 14 residues. Germline V gene lookup returns CDR1 SQVTM and CDR2 ANQGSEA.

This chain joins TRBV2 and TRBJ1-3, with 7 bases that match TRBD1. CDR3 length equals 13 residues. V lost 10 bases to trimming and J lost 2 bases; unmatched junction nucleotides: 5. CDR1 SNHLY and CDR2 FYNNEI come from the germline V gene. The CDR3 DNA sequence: TGTGCCACCCGGACAGGAACTGGAAACACCATATATTTT. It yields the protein CATRTGTGNTIYF.

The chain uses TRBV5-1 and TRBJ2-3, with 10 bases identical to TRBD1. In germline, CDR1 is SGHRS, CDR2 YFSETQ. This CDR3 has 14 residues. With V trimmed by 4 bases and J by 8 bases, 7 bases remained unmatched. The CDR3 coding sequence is TGCGCCAGCAGCCCCGGACAGGGGGTAACTACGCAGTATTTT. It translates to CASSPGQGVTTQYF.

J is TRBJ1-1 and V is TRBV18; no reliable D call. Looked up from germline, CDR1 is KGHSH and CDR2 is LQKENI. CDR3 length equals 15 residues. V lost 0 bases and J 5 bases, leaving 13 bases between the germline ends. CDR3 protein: CASSPPEGKGTEAFF. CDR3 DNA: TGTGCCAGCTCACCACCAGAGGGAAAGGGAACTGAAGCTTTCTTT.

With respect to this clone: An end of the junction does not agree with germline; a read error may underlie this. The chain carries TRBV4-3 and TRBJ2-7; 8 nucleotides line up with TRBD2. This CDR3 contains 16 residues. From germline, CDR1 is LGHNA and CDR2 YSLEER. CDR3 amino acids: CASSEDPGGAQGEQYF. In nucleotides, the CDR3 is TGCGCCAGCAGCGAAGACCCCGGGGGGGCGCAGGGCGAGCAGTACTTC.